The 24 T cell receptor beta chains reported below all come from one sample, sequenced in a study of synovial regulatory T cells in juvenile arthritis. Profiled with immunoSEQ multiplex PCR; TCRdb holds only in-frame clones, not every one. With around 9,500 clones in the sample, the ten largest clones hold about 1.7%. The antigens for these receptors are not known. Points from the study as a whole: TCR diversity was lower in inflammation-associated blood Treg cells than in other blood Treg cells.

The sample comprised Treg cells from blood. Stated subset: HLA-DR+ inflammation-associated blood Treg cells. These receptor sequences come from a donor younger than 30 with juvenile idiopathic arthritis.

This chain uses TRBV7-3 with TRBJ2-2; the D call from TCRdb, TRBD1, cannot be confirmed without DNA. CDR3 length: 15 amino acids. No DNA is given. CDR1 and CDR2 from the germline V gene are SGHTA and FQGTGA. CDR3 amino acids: CASSLRQTNTGELFF.

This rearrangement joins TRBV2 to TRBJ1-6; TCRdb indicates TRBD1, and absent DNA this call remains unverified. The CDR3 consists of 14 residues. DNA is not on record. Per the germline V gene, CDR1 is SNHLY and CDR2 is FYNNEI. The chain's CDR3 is CASSEQGLGSPLHF.

CDR3: CASSQFAGQQETQYF. The chain carries TRBV4-3 and TRBJ2-5; TCRdb outputs TRBD2, but without DNA this stays unchecked. Germline V lookup: CDR1 LGHNA, CDR2 YSLEER. The CDR3 is made up of 15 amino acids. This entry has no DNA.

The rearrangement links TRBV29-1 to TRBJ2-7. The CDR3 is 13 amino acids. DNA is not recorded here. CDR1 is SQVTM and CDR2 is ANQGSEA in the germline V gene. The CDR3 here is CSVLGRITYEQYF.

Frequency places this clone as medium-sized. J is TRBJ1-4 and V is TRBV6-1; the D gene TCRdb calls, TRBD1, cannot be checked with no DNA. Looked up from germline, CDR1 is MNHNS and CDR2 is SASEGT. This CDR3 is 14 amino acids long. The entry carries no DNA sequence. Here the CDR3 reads CASSDRGSNEKLFF.

The CDR3 sequence is CASPGQNVHGYTF. The chain couples TRBV6-1 to TRBJ1-2. The CDR3 runs to 13 residues. No nucleotide data were recorded. Germline V gives CDR1 MNHNS, CDR2 SASEGT.

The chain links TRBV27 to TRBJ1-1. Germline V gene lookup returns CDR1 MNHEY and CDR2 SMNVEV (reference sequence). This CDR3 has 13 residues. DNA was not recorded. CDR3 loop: CASSSAGNTEAFF.

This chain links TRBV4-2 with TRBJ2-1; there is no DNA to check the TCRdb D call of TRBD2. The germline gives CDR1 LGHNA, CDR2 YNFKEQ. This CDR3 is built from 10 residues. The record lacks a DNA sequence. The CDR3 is CASSDNEQFF.

CDR3 in amino acids: CASSVVGGAGSPLHF. The chain has TRBV6-1 and TRBJ1-6; as DNA is missing, the TRBD1 call by TCRdb cannot be tested. Germline assignment: CDR1 MNHNS and CDR2 SASEGT. This CDR3 is 15 amino acids long. The coding DNA is unavailable.

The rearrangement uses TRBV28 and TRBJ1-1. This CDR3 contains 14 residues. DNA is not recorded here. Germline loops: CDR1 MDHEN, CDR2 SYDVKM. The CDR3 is CASSLSLSGTEAFF.

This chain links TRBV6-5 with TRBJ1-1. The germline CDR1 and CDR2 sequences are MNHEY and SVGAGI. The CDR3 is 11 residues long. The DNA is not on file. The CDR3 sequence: CASRSPFGAFF.

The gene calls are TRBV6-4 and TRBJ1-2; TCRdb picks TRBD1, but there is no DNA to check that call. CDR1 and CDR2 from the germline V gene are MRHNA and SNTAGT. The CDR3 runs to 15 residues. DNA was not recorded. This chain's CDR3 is CASSDGEGAVYGYTF.

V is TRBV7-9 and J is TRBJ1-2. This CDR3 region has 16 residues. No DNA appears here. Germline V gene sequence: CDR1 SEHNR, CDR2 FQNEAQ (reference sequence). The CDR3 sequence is CASSSGPIPANYGYTF. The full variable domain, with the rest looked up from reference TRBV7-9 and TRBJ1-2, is DTGVSQNPRHKITKRGQNVTFRCDPISEHNRLYWYRQTLGQGPEFLTYFQNEAQLEKSRLLSDRFSAERPKGSFSTLEIQRTEQGDSAMYLCASSSGPIPANYGYTFGSGTRLTVV.

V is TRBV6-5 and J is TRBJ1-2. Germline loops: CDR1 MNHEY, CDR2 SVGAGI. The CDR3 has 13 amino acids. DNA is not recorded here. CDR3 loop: CASSYRFDYGYTF.

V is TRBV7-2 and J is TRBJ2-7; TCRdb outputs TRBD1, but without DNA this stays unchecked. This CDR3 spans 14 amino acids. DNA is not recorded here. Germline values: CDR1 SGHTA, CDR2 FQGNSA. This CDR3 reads CASSLAGLAGEQYF. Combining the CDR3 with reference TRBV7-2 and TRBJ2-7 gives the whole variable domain GAGVSQSPSNKVTEKGKDVELRCDPISGHTALYWYRQSLGQGLEFLIYFQGNSAPDKSGLPSDRFSAERTGGSVSTLTIQRTQQEDSAVYLCASSLAGLAGEQYFGPGTRLTVT.

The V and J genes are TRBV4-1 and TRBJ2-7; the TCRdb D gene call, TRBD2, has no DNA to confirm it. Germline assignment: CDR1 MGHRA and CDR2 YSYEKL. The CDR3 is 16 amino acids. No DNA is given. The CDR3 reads CASSQGPGTSSYEQYF.

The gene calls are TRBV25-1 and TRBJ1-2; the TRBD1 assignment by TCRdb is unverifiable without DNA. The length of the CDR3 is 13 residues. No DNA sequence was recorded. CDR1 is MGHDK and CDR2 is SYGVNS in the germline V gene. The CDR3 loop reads CASSDQGADGYTF.

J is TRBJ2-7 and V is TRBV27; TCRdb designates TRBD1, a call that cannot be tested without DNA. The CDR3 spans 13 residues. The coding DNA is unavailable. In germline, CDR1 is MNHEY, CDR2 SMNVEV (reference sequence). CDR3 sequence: CASGQETPYEQYF.

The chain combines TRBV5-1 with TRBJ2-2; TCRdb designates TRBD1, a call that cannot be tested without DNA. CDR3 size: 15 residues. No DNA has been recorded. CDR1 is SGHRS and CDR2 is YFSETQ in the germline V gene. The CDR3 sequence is CASDLEGARTGELFF. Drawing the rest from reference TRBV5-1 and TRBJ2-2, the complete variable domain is KAGVTQTPRYLIKTRGQQVTLSCSPISGHRSVSWYQQTPGQGLQFLFEYFSETQRNKGNFPGRFSGRQFSNSRSEMNVSTLELGDSALYLCASDLEGARTGELFFGEGSRLTVL.

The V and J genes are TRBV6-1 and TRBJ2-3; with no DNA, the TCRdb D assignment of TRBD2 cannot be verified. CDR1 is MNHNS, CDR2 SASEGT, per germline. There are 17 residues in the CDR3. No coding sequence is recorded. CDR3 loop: CASSESLGAGGTDTQYF.

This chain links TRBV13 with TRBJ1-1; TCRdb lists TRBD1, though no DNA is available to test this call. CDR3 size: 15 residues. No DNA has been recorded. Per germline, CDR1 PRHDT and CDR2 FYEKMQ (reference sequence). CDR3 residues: CASSLAGTGNTEAFF.

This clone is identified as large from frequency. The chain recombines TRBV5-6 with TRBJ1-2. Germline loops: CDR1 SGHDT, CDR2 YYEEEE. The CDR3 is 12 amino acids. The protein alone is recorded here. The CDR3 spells CASSLGVGGYTF.

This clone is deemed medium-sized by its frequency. This chain's CDR3 is CASSPPSSYNSPLHF. This chain connects TRBV28 to TRBJ1-6; no DNA is available, so the TRBD1 call from TCRdb remains unchecked. Germline V gene lookup returns CDR1 MDHEN and CDR2 SYDVKM. CDR3 length: 15 residues. No DNA was logged.

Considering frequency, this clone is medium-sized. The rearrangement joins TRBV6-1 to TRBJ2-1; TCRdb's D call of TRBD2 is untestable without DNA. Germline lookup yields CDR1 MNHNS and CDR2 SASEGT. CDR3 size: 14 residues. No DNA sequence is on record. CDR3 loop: CASSRLAGANEQFF.